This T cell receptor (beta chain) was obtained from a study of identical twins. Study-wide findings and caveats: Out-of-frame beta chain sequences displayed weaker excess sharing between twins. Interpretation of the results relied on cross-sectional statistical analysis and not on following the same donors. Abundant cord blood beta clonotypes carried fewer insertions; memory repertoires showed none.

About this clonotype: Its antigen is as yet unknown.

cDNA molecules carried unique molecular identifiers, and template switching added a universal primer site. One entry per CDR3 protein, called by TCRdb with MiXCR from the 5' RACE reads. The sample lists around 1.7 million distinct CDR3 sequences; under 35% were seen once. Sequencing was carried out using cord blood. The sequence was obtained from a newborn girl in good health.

The CDR3 spells CASSPGTHQPQHF. The CDR3 DNA follows: TGTGCCAGCAGCCCCGGGACTCATCAGCCCCAGCATTTT. The chain is built from TRBV12-3 or TRBV12-4 and TRBJ1-5, with a weak D call TRBD1 (5 bases). V was cut by 6 bases and J by 5 bases, with 11 bases left in between. The CDR3 has 13 residues.